This is a list of T cell receptor beta chains from one sample in a study of blood T cell repertoires in COVID-19. Measured with immunoSEQ multiplex PCR; TCRdb has only the in-frame clones, and not every one. The table shows 230,000 or so clones, with 84% occurring only once. Sequenced input: peripheral blood. Source of these receptors: a man aged 50-60 years with active or convalescent COVID-19. Each CDR3 is given with its conserved first and last residue. Fields, in order: V gene, clone size, CDR3 length, D gene, J gene, CDR3 protein, CDR3 DNA. D genes are given only for firm matches. Size is stated for part of the rows, as once, few or many counts, or as a class when the clone is expanded.

v_call: TRBV4-2; clone_size: .; cdr3_length: 13; d_call: .; j_call: TRBJ1-2; cdr3_aa: CASRIGGDSGYTF; cdr3_nt: TGTGCCAGCCGGATCGGGGGGGATAGTGGCTACACCTTC
v_call: TRBV6-5; clone_size: few; cdr3_length: 16; d_call: TRBD1; j_call: TRBJ1-3; cdr3_aa: CASSSRQGASGNTIYF; cdr3_nt: TGTGCCAGCAGTTCCCGACAGGGGGCCTCTGGAAACACCATATATTTT
v_call: TRBV9; clone_size: .; cdr3_length: 15; d_call: .; j_call: TRBJ2-3; cdr3_aa: CASSAGDGLTHTQYF; cdr3_nt: TGTGCCAGCAGCGCGGGGGACGGACTCACGCATACGCAGTATTTT
v_call: TRBV27; clone_size: .; cdr3_length: 15; d_call: TRBD2; j_call: TRBJ2-3; cdr3_aa: CASSSAGDNTDTQYF; cdr3_nt: TGTGCCAGCAGTTCCGCGGGGGATAACACAGATACGCAGTATTTT
v_call: TRBV28; clone_size: .; cdr3_length: 15; d_call: TRBD2; j_call: TRBJ2-1; cdr3_aa: CASRGAGGNLAEQFF; cdr3_nt: TGTGCCAGCAGGGGAGCGGGGGGGAATCTCGCTGAGCAGTTCTTC
v_call: TRBV15; clone_size: .; cdr3_length: 13; d_call: .; j_call: TRBJ2-7; cdr3_aa: CATSRHYDYEQYF; cdr3_nt: TGTGCCACCAGCAGACACTATGACTACGAGCAGTACTTC
v_call: TRBV4-2; clone_size: .; cdr3_length: 15; d_call: TRBD1; j_call: TRBJ2-7; cdr3_aa: CASSQVHDRDYEQYF; cdr3_nt: TGTGCCAGCAGCCAGGTACACGACAGGGACTACGAGCAGTACTTC
v_call: TRBV5-4; clone_size: once; cdr3_length: 14; d_call: TRBD1; j_call: TRBJ1-3; cdr3_aa: CASSPGQTGNTIYF; cdr3_nt: TGTGCCAGCAGCCCGGGACAGACTGGAAACACCATATATTTT
v_call: TRBV25-1; clone_size: .; cdr3_length: 15; d_call: .; j_call: TRBJ1-3; cdr3_aa: CASSEGGLSGNTIYF; cdr3_nt: TGTGCCAGCAGTGAGGGAGGTCTCTCTGGAAACACCATATATTTT
v_call: TRBV5-1; clone_size: .; cdr3_length: 16; d_call: .; j_call: TRBJ1-4; cdr3_aa: CASSLDRRGEDEKLFF; cdr3_nt: TGCGCCAGCAGCTTGGATCGGCGGGGCGAGGACGAAAAACTGTTTTTT
v_call: TRBV7-9; clone_size: .; cdr3_length: 16; d_call: TRBD1; j_call: TRBJ1-6; cdr3_aa: CASSSPRTGGGSPLHF; cdr3_nt: TGTGCCAGCAGCTCTCCTCGCACAGGGGGCGGTTCACCCCTCCACTTT
v_call: TRBV6-5; clone_size: once; cdr3_length: 15; d_call: TRBD2; j_call: TRBJ2-1; cdr3_aa: CASTIAGASYNEQFF; cdr3_nt: TGTGCCAGCACCATAGCGGGTGCGAGCTACAATGAGCAGTTCTTC
v_call: TRBV7-2; clone_size: .; cdr3_length: 14; d_call: .; j_call: TRBJ2-7; cdr3_aa: CASSLASRSYEQYF; cdr3_nt: TGTGCCAGCAGCTTAGCTAGTCGGTCCTACGAGCAGTACTTC
v_call: TRBV4-2; clone_size: .; cdr3_length: 16; d_call: .; j_call: TRBJ2-7; cdr3_aa: CASSQGRGMSSYEQYF; cdr3_nt: TGTGCCAGCAGCCAAGGTCGGGGGATGAGCTCCTACGAGCAGTACTTC
v_call: TRBV6-5; clone_size: .; cdr3_length: 14; d_call: .; j_call: TRBJ1-6; cdr3_aa: CASSRYRGNSPLHF; cdr3_nt: TGTGCCAGCAGCCGTTACCGGGGGAATTCACCCCTCCACTTT
v_call: TRBV6-5; clone_size: .; cdr3_length: 13; d_call: .; j_call: TRBJ2-7; cdr3_aa: CASNTGHRDEQYF; cdr3_nt: TGTGCCAGCAATACGGGACACAGGGACGAGCAGTACTTC
v_call: TRBV6-5; clone_size: once; cdr3_length: 15; d_call: .; j_call: TRBJ1-5; cdr3_aa: CASTEGRVGNQPQHF; cdr3_nt: TGTGCCAGCACCGAGGGGAGGGTGGGCAATCAGCCCCAGCATTTT
v_call: TRBV7-2; clone_size: .; cdr3_length: 16; d_call: .; j_call: TRBJ2-3; cdr3_aa: CASYAVAGPSTDTQYF; cdr3_nt: TGTGCCAGCTACGCGGTGGCGGGACCTAGCACAGATACGCAGTATTTT
v_call: TRBV6-5; clone_size: .; cdr3_length: 13; d_call: .; j_call: TRBJ1-1; cdr3_aa: CASNKIANTEAFF; cdr3_nt: TGTGCCAGCAACAAAATCGCGAACACTGAAGCTTTCTTT
v_call: TRBV2; clone_size: .; cdr3_length: 14; d_call: TRBD2; j_call: TRBJ2-5; cdr3_aa: CASSATSGEETQYF; cdr3_nt: TGTGCCAGCAGCGCTACTAGCGGGGAAGAGACCCAGTACTTC
v_call: TRBV12-2; clone_size: .; cdr3_length: 16; d_call: .; j_call: TRBJ1-5; cdr3_aa: CASRFPTEPENQPQHF; cdr3_nt: TGTGCAAGTCGCTTCCCGACAGAGCCTGAAAATCAGCCCCAGCATTTT
v_call: TRBV6-5; clone_size: .; cdr3_length: 15; d_call: .; j_call: TRBJ1-4; cdr3_aa: CASSYSTAGPRELFF; cdr3_nt: TGTGCCAGCAGTTACTCAACAGCGGGCCCGAGAGAACTGTTTTTT
v_call: TRBV5-6; clone_size: few; cdr3_length: 13; d_call: .; j_call: TRBJ1-2; cdr3_aa: CASRIGTNAGYTF; cdr3_nt: TGTGCCAGCAGAATCGGGACAAATGCTGGCTACACCTTC
v_call: TRBV7-9; clone_size: .; cdr3_length: 18; d_call: .; j_call: TRBJ2-1; cdr3_aa: CASSLRTRGTSSYNEQFF; cdr3_nt: TGTGCCAGCAGCTTACGAACCCGGGGTACGAGCTCCTACAATGAGCAGTTCTTC
v_call: TRBV7-2; clone_size: .; cdr3_length: 15; d_call: .; j_call: TRBJ2-7; cdr3_aa: CASSTEAVSSYEQYF; cdr3_nt: TGTGCCAGCAGCACTGAGGCGGTCAGCTCCTACGAGCAGTACTTC
v_call: TRBV5-1; clone_size: .; cdr3_length: 17; d_call: TRBD1; j_call: TRBJ1-4; cdr3_aa: CASSLDDRGPANEKLFF; cdr3_nt: TGCGCCAGCAGCTTGGACGACAGGGGGCCTGCTAATGAAAAACTGTTTTTT
v_call: TRBV27; clone_size: .; cdr3_length: 15; d_call: TRBD1; j_call: TRBJ1-5; cdr3_aa: CASSLGGTGYQPQHF; cdr3_nt: TGTGCCAGCAGTTTAGGAGGGACAGGGTATCAGCCCCAGCATTTT
v_call: TRBV29-1; clone_size: .; cdr3_length: 9; d_call: .; j_call: TRBJ1-2; cdr3_aa: CSTDSGYTF; cdr3_nt: TGCAGCACCGACAGTGGCTACACCTTC
v_call: TRBV2; clone_size: .; cdr3_length: 12; d_call: .; j_call: TRBJ2-3; cdr3_aa: CASSDRGDTQYF; cdr3_nt: TGTGCCAGCAGTGATCGGGGAGATACGCAGTATTTT
v_call: TRBV5-1; clone_size: .; cdr3_length: 15; d_call: .; j_call: TRBJ1-1; cdr3_aa: CASNPYSGRDTEAFF; cdr3_nt: TGCGCCAGCAACCCTTACAGCGGGCGGGACACTGAAGCTTTCTTT
v_call: TRBV7-8; clone_size: .; cdr3_length: 17; d_call: TRBD1; j_call: TRBJ2-7; cdr3_aa: CASSLETGTGVTYEQYF; cdr3_nt: TGTGCCAGCAGCTTAGAGACCGGGACAGGGGTCACCTACGAGCAGTACTTC
v_call: TRBV27; clone_size: .; cdr3_length: 16; d_call: .; j_call: TRBJ1-5; cdr3_aa: CASSLFGYNSNQPQHF; cdr3_nt: TGTGCCAGCAGTTTATTCGGTTATAATAGCAATCAGCCCCAGCATTTT
v_call: TRBV7-2; clone_size: .; cdr3_length: 13; d_call: .; j_call: TRBJ2-7; cdr3_aa: CASSLVQPYEQYF; cdr3_nt: TGTGCCAGCAGCTTAGTACAGCCTTACGAGCAGTACTTC
v_call: TRBV9; clone_size: few; cdr3_length: 16; d_call: TRBD1; j_call: TRBJ2-2; cdr3_aa: CASSLHPGQGSGELFF; cdr3_nt: TGTGCCAGCAGCCTACACCCGGGACAGGGTTCGGGGGAGCTGTTTTTT
v_call: TRBV6-5; clone_size: .; cdr3_length: 14; d_call: TRBD1; j_call: TRBJ2-1; cdr3_aa: CASNVDRRYNEQFF; cdr3_nt: TGTGCCAGCAATGTGGACAGGCGGTACAATGAGCAGTTCTTC
v_call: TRBV29-1; clone_size: .; cdr3_length: 11; d_call: .; j_call: TRBJ2-5; cdr3_aa: CSVGHQETQYF; cdr3_nt: TGCAGCGTTGGACATCAAGAGACCCAGTACTTC
v_call: TRBV2; clone_size: once; cdr3_length: 10; d_call: .; j_call: TRBJ1-1; cdr3_aa: CASRPREAFF; cdr3_nt: TGTGCCAGCAGACCCAGAGAAGCTTTCTTT
v_call: TRBV6-6; clone_size: .; cdr3_length: 12; d_call: .; j_call: TRBJ1-6; cdr3_aa: CASSLERSPLHF; cdr3_nt: TGTGCCAGCAGTTTGGAGAGGTCACCCCTCCACTTT
v_call: TRBV4-1; clone_size: few; cdr3_length: 12; d_call: .; j_call: TRBJ1-4; cdr3_aa: CASSQDMEKLFF; cdr3_nt: TGCGCCAGCAGCCAAGATATGGAAAAACTGTTTTTT
v_call: TRBV5-4; clone_size: .; cdr3_length: 15; d_call: TRBD1; j_call: TRBJ2-2; cdr3_aa: CASSGTGGWTGELFF; cdr3_nt: TGTGCCAGCAGCGGTACAGGGGGATGGACCGGGGAGCTGTTTTTT
v_call: TRBV12-3/TRBV12-4; clone_size: .; cdr3_length: 13; d_call: .; j_call: TRBJ2-7; cdr3_aa: CASSLEGTYEQYF; cdr3_nt: TGTGCCAGCAGTTTGGAGGGGACCTACGAGCAGTACTTC
v_call: TRBV7-3; clone_size: .; cdr3_length: 15; d_call: .; j_call: TRBJ1-4; cdr3_aa: CASSLTGEKGEKLFF; cdr3_nt: TGTGCCAGCAGCTTAACCGGGGAGAAGGGTGAAAAACTGTTTTTT
v_call: TRBV13; clone_size: many; cdr3_length: 15; d_call: TRBD2; j_call: TRBJ2-1; cdr3_aa: CASSLGPGLHNEQFF; cdr3_nt: TGTGCCAGCAGCTTAGGCCCGGGACTACACAATGAGCAGTTCTTC
v_call: TRBV7-6; clone_size: .; cdr3_length: 14; d_call: .; j_call: TRBJ1-1; cdr3_aa: CASSKQGFDTEAFF; cdr3_nt: TGTGCCAGCAGCAAACAGGGTTTTGACACTGAAGCTTTCTTT